The 21 T cell receptor beta chains presented below share a single source sample, sequenced in a study of blood T cell repertoires in COVID-19. TCRdb keeps only in-frame clones here, not all; method: immunoSEQ multiplex PCR. This sample yields around 180,000 clones, of which around 77% are seen a single time; 5% to 8.5% belongs to the top ten. Sequencing used peripheral blood. These TCRs come from a man between 65 and 85 years old with active or convalescent COVID-19.

The CDR3 bases are TGCGCCAGCAGCCAACAGACAGGGGGGAATTCACCCCTCCACTTT. Protein: CASSQQTGGNSPLHF. The chain is built from TRBV4-1 and TRBJ1-6; 9 bases are a match to TRBD1. V lost 2 bases, J lost 7 bases, and 3 bases stayed unmatched. The CDR3 runs 15 residues. Germline CDR1 reads MGHRA; CDR2 reads YSYEKL.

This clone has only a few counts. The chain combines TRBV6-5 with TRBJ1-1; the match to TRBD1 covers 7 bases. Germline V lookup: CDR1 MNHEY, CDR2 SVGAGI. The CDR3 runs 15 residues. Losses at the gene ends were 7 bases for V and 3 bases for J; bases not matched to a gene: 11. Here the CDR3 DNA reads TGTGCCAGCAACGACGAAGCTACAGGGGACACTGAAGCTTTCTTT. Translated, it gives CASNDEATGDTEAFF.

J is TRBJ2-2 and V is TRBV3-1 (or the pseudogene TRBV3-2), with TRBD2 identical over 7 bases. V shed 4 bases and J 6 bases; nucleotides not matched to a gene: 11. The CDR3 covers 16 residues. Germline values: CDR1 LGHDT, CDR2 YNNKEL (reference sequence). CDR3 in amino acids: CASSRRGEGKSGELFF. CDR3 sequence (DNA): TGTGCCAGCAGCCGTCGGGGGGAGGGCAAATCCGGGGAGCTGTTTTTT.

Only one count was recorded for this clone. The V and J genes are TRBV18 and TRBJ2-2, with TRBD1 as a possible D gene (5 bases). V was pared by 0 bases and J by 3 bases, with 11 bases between. CDR1 is KGHSH, CDR2 LQKENI, per germline. The CDR3 is 16 residues long. The CDR3 DNA reads as TGTGCCAGCTCACCACCGAAAGGGGCTGACACCGGGGAGCTGTTTTTT. This encodes CASSPPKGADTGELFF.

V is TRBV10-3 and J is TRBJ1-1, with D tentatively TRBD1 (6 bases). The CDR3 has 13 amino acids. Germline CDR1 ENHRY, CDR2 SYGVKD. The V end lost 9 bases, the J end lost 0 bases, and 11 bases lay between the germline ends. The CDR3 nucleotides are TGTGCCATAAAAACAGGGATGAACACTGAAGCTTTCTTT. Amino acid sequence: CAIKTGMNTEAFF.

The V and J genes are TRBV6-5 and TRBJ2-7, with D maybe TRBD1 (6 bases). The CDR3 runs to 14 residues. V gave up 4 bases and J gave up 5 bases, with 15 bases separating them. Germline V gene lookup returns CDR1 MNHEY and CDR2 SVGAGI. CDR3 region: CASSSGQGFHEQYF. CDR3 bases: TGTGCCAGCAGTTCGGGTCAGGGGTTCCACGAGCAGTACTTC.

The chain recombines TRBV7-9 with TRBJ2-1, with 8 nucleotides matching TRBD2. V lost 1 base to trimming and J lost 12 bases; unmatched junction nucleotides: 11. This CDR3 comprises 15 residues. Germline loops: CDR1 SEHNR, CDR2 FQNEAQ (reference sequence). The CDR3 DNA is TGTGCCAGCAGCTTAGGCGGGGGGTACAATGAGGGGCAGTTCTTC. It translates to CASSLGGGYNEGQFF.

The V gene is TRBV9, the J gene TRBJ2-3; D is ambiguous. The V end lost 4 bases, the J end lost 3 bases, and 12 bases lay between the germline ends. The CDR3 totals 14 residues. Germline V gene lookup returns CDR1 SGDLS and CDR2 YYNGEE. CDR3 DNA: TGTGCCAGCAGCATTAGACTCGGAACAGATACGCAGTATTTT. Translating gives CASSIRLGTDTQYF.

The chain combines TRBV19 with TRBJ2-7; no reliable D call. There are 14 residues in the CDR3. CDR1 is LNHDA and CDR2 is SQIVND in the germline V gene (reference sequence). The V gene lost 5 bases and the J gene lost 2 bases, with 13 bases spanning the gap. The CDR3: CASSERHRTYEQYF. CDR3 DNA sequence: TGTGCCAGTAGTGAGCGCCATAGGACCTACGAGCAGTACTTC.

This clone was seen only once. The chain has TRBV2 and TRBJ2-7; TRBD1 agrees at 7 bases. This CDR3 comprises 14 residues. Germline V lookup: CDR1 SNHLY, CDR2 FYNNEI. V lost 4 bases, J lost 7 bases, and 10 bases stayed unmatched. The CDR3 nucleotides are TGTGCCAGCAGTGCTACGACAGGGTCCCCGGAGCAGTACTTC. Protein product: CASSATTGSPEQYF.

The chain joins TRBV6-5 to TRBJ1-5; D unclear. Germline V gene data show CDR1 as MNHEY and CDR2 as SVGAGI. Trimming stripped 0 bases from V and 7 bases from J, with 10 bases between. The CDR3 contains 14 residues. The CDR3 DNA sequence: TGTGCCAGCAGTTACTCGACCGCCGGGCAGCCCCAGCATTTT. Its protein is CASSYSTAGQPQHF.

This clone was recorded once. The chain links TRBV7-2 to TRBJ1-1; 8 bases agree with TRBD1. Germline V gives CDR1 SGHTA, CDR2 FQGNSA. With 5 bases clipped from V and 5 bases from J, the junction kept 7 bases outside the gene matches. CDR3 length equals 14 residues. CDR3 sequence reads: CASSTGTGWTEAFF. The CDR3 DNA is TGTGCCAGCAGCACAGGGACAGGTTGGACTGAAGCTTTCTTT.

V is TRBV24-1 and J is TRBJ2-5; the D gene is possibly TRBD2 (6 bases). Germline CDR1 KGHDR, CDR2 SFDVKD. V lost 3 bases and J 5 bases, leaving 9 bases between the germline ends. CDR3 length: 13 amino acids. CDR3 bases: TGTGCCACCAGTGATCCCAGCGGGGAGACCCAGTACTTC. Protein product: CATSDPSGETQYF.

In this sample, this clone turned up a few times. The gene calls are TRBV5-8 and TRBJ1-4; 9 nucleotides match TRBD1. Unmatched junction bases numbered 4, after V lost 0 bases and J lost 7 bases. The CDR3 has 15 amino acids. Germline V CDR1 and CDR2: SGHTS, YDEGEE. DNA of the CDR3: TGTGCCAGCAGCTTGGGACAGGGGGGGAGTGAAAAACTGTTTTTT. Its translation: CASSLGQGGSEKLFF.

The chain is built from TRBV6-6 and TRBJ2-7; 9 bases line up with TRBD1. After removal of 5 bases from V and 6 bases from J, the junction contained 11 bases not matched to a gene. This CDR3 has 15 residues. The V gene's germline CDR1 is MNHNY and CDR2 SVGAGI (reference sequence). The CDR3: CASSIRQGDHGEQYF. CDR3 DNA: TGTGCCAGCAGTATACGACAGGGGGACCACGGCGAGCAGTACTTC.

The rearrangement joins TRBV7-2 to TRBJ2-1, with D possibly being TRBD1 (6 bases). Per germline, CDR1 SGHTA and CDR2 FQGNSA. V lost 5 bases, J lost 4 bases, and 15 bases lay in between. The CDR3 covers 15 residues. CDR3 loop: CASSQGYEGYNEQFF. CDR3 nucleotide sequence: TGTGCCAGCAGCCAGGGGTACGAGGGGTACAATGAGCAGTTCTTC.

In its sample, this clone was seen a few times. CDR3 amino acids: CSVTTQTISYEQYF. In nucleotides, the CDR3 is TGCAGCGTTACTACCCAGACGATCTCCTACGAGCAGTACTTC. The V and J genes are TRBV29-1 and TRBJ2-7; no definite D call. CDR1 is SQVTM, CDR2 ANQGSEA, per germline. CDR3 length: 14 amino acids. V shed 5 bases and J shed 0 bases, with 14 bases lying between them.

This chain connects TRBV27 to TRBJ2-3; 8 bases are a match to TRBD1. This CDR3 region has 14 residues. Trimming cost V 6 bases and J 4 bases; bases outside gene matches: 6. CDR1 and CDR2 from the germline V gene are MNHEY and SMNVEV (reference sequence). CDR3 loop: CASRMDRAPDTQYF. The DNA for the CDR3 is TGTGCCAGCAGGATGGACAGGGCCCCAGATACGCAGTATTTT.

This chain joins TRBV24-1 and TRBJ1-2; 7 bases align to TRBD1. With V trimmed by 3 bases and J by 6 bases, 9 bases remained unmatched. The CDR3 contains 15 residues. Germline V CDR1 and CDR2: KGHDR, SFDVKD. In DNA form, the CDR3 reads TGTGCCACCAGTGATGGCCAAGCGACAGGGAATGGCTACACCTTC. It encodes CATSDGQATGNGYTF.

The rearrangement joins TRBV20-1 to TRBJ1-1; weak D call: TRBD1 (5 bases). Trimming pared 3 bases from V and 1 base from J, leaving 12 bases between. Germline-derived CDR1 and CDR2 are DFQATT and SNEGSKA (reference sequence). The CDR3 is made up of 14 amino acids. CDR3 protein: CSASVIDRNTEAFF. CDR3 sequence (DNA): TGCAGTGCTAGTGTCATTGACAGGAACACTGAAGCTTTCTTT.

The chain recombines TRBV24-1 with TRBJ1-2; 12 bases fit TRBD1. This CDR3 spans 14 amino acids. The junction had 1 base not matched to a gene; V was cut back by 3 bases and J by 6 bases. Germline CDR1 and CDR2: KGHDR and SFDVKD. The CDR3 loop reads CATSDRDRGHGYTF. The CDR3 DNA reads TGTGCCACCAGTGATAGGGACAGGGGGCATGGCTACACCTTC.